What follows is one T cell receptor (beta chain) and its context. Profiling relied on immunoSEQ multiplex PCR, and the TCRdb table lists in-frame clones only, not all of them. Of fewer than 85,000 clones listed, 80% to 90% are singletons. This entry belongs to a study of OX40 agonist ivuxolimab in advanced cancers. Across the study: From about 23 to 85 years was the age range, with a mean of roughly 59 years, and around 84% were male.

Trimming took off 5 bases at V and 1 base at J, with 11 bases between the two ends. CDR3 length equals 15 residues. Germline V gene data show CDR1 as SGHTA and CDR2 as FQGNSA. The receptor was isolated from an adult with an advanced solid tumor such as melanoma, head and neck, liver or kidney cancer. The chain couples TRBV7-2 to TRBJ2-2; possible D gene TRBD1, 6 bases. Sequencing used CD4+ or CD8+ T cells sorted from blood, obtained in a trial of the OX40 agonist ivuxolimab. Written as DNA, the CDR3 is TGTGCCAGCAGCACCCAGACAGGGAACACCGGGGAGCTGTTTTTT. As protein: CASSTQTGNTGELFF.